The clone carrying this T cell receptor beta chain was seen a handful of times. V lost 0 bases and J lost 2, with 8 bases in between. The CDR3 has 14 amino acids. CDR1 is MNHEY, CDR2 SMNVEV, per germline (reference sequence). These data originate in a study of cytotoxic CD8 clonotypes in ibrutinib-treated CLL. Method: immunoSEQ multiplex PCR; TCRdb's copy keeps in-frame clones and lacks some. The sample has more than 200,000 clones; 70% are singletons. The chain is built from TRBV27 and TRBJ2-7; D unresolved. The sample consisted of PBMCs, taken after 24 months of ibrutinib treatment. The TCR was taken from a human donor with chronic lymphocytic leukemia. The CDR3 nucleotides are TGTGCCAGCAGTTTATCGGAGAAGACCTACGAGCAGTACTTC. It is translated as CASSLSEKTYEQYF.